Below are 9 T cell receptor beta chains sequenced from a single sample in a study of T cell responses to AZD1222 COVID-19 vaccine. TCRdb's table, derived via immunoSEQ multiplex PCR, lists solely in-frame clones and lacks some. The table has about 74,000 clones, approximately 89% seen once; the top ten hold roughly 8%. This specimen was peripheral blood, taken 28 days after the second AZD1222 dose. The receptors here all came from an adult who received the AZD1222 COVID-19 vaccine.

DNA for the CDR3: TGCGCCAGCAGCTCCTTTGATACGCAGTATTTT. It is translated as CASSSFDTQYF. The V call is TRBV5-1, the J call TRBJ2-3; D remains ambiguous. CDR1 and CDR2 from the germline V gene are SGHRS and YFSETQ. The ends were cut back, 3 bases at V and 6 bases at J, with 5 bases in the middle. The CDR3 is 11 amino acids.

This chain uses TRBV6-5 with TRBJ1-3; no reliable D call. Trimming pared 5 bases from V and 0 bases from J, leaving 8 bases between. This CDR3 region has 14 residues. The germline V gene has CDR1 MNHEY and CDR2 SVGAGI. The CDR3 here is CASSSRSSGNTIYF. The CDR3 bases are TGTGCCAGCAGTAGCCGGAGCTCTGGAAACACCATATATTTT.

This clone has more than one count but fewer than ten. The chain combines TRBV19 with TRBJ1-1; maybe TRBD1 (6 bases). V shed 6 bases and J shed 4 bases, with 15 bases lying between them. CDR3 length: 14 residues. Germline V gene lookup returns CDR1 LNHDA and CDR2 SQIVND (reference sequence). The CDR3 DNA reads TGTGCCAGTAGACTACAGGGACGAATCACTGAAGCTTTCTTT. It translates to CASRLQGRITEAFF. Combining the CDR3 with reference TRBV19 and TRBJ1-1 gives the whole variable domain DGGITQSPKYLFRKEGQNVTLSCEQNLNHDAMYWYRQDPGQGLRLIYYSQIVNDFQKGDIAEGYSVSREKKESFPLTVTSAQKNPTAFYLCASRLQGRITEAFFGQGTRLTVV.

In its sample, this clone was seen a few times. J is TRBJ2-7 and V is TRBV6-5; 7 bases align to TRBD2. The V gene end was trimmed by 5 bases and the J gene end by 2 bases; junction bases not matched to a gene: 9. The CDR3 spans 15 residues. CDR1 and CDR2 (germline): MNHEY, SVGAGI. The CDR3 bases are TGTGCCAGCAGTCATGGGTCTAGCGGTACCTACGAGCAGTACTTC. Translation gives CASSHGSSGTYEQYF.

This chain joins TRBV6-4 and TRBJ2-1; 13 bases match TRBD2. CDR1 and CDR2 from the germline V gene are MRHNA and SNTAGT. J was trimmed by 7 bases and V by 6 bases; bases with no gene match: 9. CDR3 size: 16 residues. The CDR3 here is CASRTSGRTPGNEQFF. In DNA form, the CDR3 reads TGTGCCAGCAGGACTAGCGGGAGGACACCGGGGAATGAGCAGTTCTTC.

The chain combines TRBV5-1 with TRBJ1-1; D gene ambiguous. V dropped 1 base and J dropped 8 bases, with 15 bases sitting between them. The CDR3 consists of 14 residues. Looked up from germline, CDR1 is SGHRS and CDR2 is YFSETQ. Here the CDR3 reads CASSLSAPANEAFF. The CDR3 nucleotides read TGCGCCAGCAGCTTGTCAGCACCCGCAAACGAAGCTTTCTTT. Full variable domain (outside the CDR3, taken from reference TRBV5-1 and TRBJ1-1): KAGVTQTPRYLIKTRGQQVTLSCSPISGHRSVSWYQQTPGQGLQFLFEYFSETQRNKGNFPGRFSGRQFSNSRSEMNVSTLELGDSALYLCASSLSAPANEAFFGQGTRLTVV.

Written as DNA, the CDR3 is TGCAGCGTGGACCGTGTAGTTCCCTGGGATGGCTACAATGAGCAGTTCTTC. This gives the protein CSVDRVVPWDGYNEQFF. The chain employs TRBV29-1 and TRBJ2-1; no clear D. This CDR3 spans 17 amino acids. Trimming cost V 6 bases and J 3 bases, with 24 bases left between them. The germline V gene has CDR1 SQVTM and CDR2 ANQGSEA.

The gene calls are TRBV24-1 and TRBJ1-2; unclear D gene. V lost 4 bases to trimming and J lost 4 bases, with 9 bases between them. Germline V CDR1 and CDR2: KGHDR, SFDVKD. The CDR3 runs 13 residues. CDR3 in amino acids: CATSERRSYGYTF. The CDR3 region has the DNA TGTGCCACCAGTGAACGACGGAGCTATGGCTACACCTTC.

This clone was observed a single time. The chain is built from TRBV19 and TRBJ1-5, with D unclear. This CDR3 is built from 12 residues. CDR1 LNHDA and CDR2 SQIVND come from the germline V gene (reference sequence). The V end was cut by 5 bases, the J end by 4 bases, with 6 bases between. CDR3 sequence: CASSPWNQPQHF. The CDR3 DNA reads TGTGCCAGTAGTCCCTGGAATCAGCCCCAGCATTTT.